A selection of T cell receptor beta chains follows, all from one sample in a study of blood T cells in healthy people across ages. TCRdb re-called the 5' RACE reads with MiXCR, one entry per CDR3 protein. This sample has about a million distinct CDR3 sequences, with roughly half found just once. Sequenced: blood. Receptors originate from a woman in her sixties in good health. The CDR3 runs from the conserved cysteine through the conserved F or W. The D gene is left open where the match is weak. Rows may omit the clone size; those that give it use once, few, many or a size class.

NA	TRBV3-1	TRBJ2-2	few	TGTGCCAGCACTAAAAAAGGGACCAGGGAGCTGTTTTTT	CASTKKGTRELFF
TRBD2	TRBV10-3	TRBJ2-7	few	TGTGCCATCAGCTCTACTAGCGGGAGTACCTACGAGCAGTACTTC	CAISSTSGSTYEQYF
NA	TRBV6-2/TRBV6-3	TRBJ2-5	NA	TGTGCCAGCAGTACCCTCGAAGAGACCCAGTACTTC	CASSTLEETQYF
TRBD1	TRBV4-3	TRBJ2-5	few	TGCGCCAGCAGCCAAGAAGGGACAGGGGGGGAGACCCAGTACTTC	CASSQEGTGGETQYF
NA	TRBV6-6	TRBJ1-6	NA	TGTGCCAGCCTCCAGGACAGCCCTGGGAATTCACCCCTCCACTTT	CASLQDSPGNSPLHF
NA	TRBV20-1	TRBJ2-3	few	TGCAGTGCAACACTAGGGGGGGTGGATACGCAGTATTTT	CSATLGGVDTQYF
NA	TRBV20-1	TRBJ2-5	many	TGCAGTGCTAGAGATATGGCGGGACCCGCTGGGGAGCAGTACTTC	CSARDMAGPAGEQYF
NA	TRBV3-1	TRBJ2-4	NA	TGTGCCAGCAGCCACAGGGGTAAAGAGCAGTACTTC	CASSHRGKEQYF
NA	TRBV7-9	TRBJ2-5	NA	TGTGCCAGCAGCTTGTTTGGCGGAACCTACCAAGAGACCCAGTACTTC	CASSLFGGTYQETQYF
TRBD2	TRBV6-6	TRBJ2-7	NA	TGTGCCAGCAGTTACAGCCTAGCGGGCTACGAGCAGTACTTC	CASSYSLAGYEQYF
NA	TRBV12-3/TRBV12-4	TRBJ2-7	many	TGTGCCAGCAGTTTGGCAGGGGAGCTCTACGAGCAGTACTTC	CASSLAGELYEQYF
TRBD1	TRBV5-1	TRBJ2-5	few	TGCGCCAGCGGGACAGGGGGCGAAGAGACCCAGTACTTC	CASGTGGEETQYF
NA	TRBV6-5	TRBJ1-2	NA	TGTGCCAGCCGAGAGGGCCGGCACAACTATGGCTACACCTTC	CASREGRHNYGYTF
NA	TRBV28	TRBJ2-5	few	TGTGCCAGCAGTTCCAGGGATGAAAGAAAGACCCAGTACTTC	CASSSRDERKTQYF
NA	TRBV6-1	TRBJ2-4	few	TGTGCCAGCAGTCCCCCGGGGAGTCGTGGGAAGGGCAAAAACATTCAGTACTTC	CASSPPGSRGKGKNIQYF
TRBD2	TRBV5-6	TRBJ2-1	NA	TGTGCCAGCAGCTTGGGGACTAGCGGATACTACAATGAGCAGTTCTTC	CASSLGTSGYYNEQFF
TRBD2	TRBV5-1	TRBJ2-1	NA	TGCGCCAGCAGCTTGGACGGAGCGGGAGTGTACAATGAGCAGTTCTTC	CASSLDGAGVYNEQFF
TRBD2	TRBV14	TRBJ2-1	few	TGTGCCAGCAGCCAAAGAACCTTAGCGGGAACCTTTTACAATGAGCAGTTCTTC	CASSQRTLAGTFYNEQFF
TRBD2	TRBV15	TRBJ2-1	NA	TGTGCCACCAGCAGAGATCGCGGGAGTCCCAGCTCCTACAATGAGCAGTTCTTC	CATSRDRGSPSSYNEQFF
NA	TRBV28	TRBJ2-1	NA	TGTGCCAGCAGTCTAATTTCCAGGGTCGCCGGTGAGCAGTTCTTC	CASSLISRVAGEQFF
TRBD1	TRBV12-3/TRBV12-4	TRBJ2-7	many	TGTGCCAGCAGCCGGGACAGGGTCTACGAGCAGTACTTC	CASSRDRVYEQYF
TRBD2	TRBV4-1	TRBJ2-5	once	TGTGCCAGCAGCCAAGTACAACGTGCGGGAGTATCGGGTAATGAGCAGTACTTC	CASSQVQRAGVSGNEQYF
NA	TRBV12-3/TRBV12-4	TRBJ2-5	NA	TGTGCCAGCAGTTTATTCCCCAGTAGTGAAGAGACCCAGTACTTC	CASSLFPSSEETQYF
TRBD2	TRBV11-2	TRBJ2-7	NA	TGTGCCAGCAGCCGGGCTCTAGCGGCCTCCTACGAGCAGTACTTC	CASSRALAASYEQYF
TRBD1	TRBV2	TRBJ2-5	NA	TGTGCCGGCACTGGACAGGGGGGCGAGACCCAGTACTTC	CAGTGQGGETQYF
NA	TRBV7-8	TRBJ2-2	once	TGTGCCAGCAGGAAGGCCTCTGGGGACACCGGGGAGCTGTTTTTT	CASRKASGDTGELFF
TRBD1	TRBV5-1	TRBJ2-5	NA	TGCGCCGCCCAGCCCGGGACAGGAGAAGAGACCCAGTACTTC	CAAQPGTGEETQYF
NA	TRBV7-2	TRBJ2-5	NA	TGTGCCAGCAGTCATAGTGTGAGCGGTGGGTATGAGCAGTACTTC	CASSHSVSGGYEQYF
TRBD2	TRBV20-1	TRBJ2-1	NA	TGCAGTGCTAGACCCGAGGCGGCGGGAGGGTACAATGAGCAGTTCTTC	CSARPEAAGGYNEQFF
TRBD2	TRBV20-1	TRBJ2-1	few	TGCAGTGCTCGAGGACTAGTCCAACAGTTCTTC	CSARGLVQQFF
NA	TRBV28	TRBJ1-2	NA	TGTGCCAGCAGTTACATGGATGGCTACACCTTC	CASSYMDGYTF
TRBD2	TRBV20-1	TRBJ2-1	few	TGCGGGTGCGAGCGGGAGGGTGTCAGAAGGTTCTTC	CGCEREGVRRFF
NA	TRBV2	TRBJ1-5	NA	TGTGCCAGCAGCGTTCAGGGTATCAATCAGCCCCAGCATTTT	CASSVQGINQPQHF
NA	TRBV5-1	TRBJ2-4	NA	TGCGCCAGCAGCTTGGCTACGGGGAGGACGGCGGAAAACATTCAGTACTTC	CASSLATGRTAENIQYF
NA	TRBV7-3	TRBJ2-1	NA	TGTGCCAGCAGCTCCGGTGCTGGGGTCCACAATGAGCAGTTCTTC	CASSSGAGVHNEQFF
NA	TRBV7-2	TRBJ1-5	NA	TGTGCCAGCAGCTTAGCCGGGCCATATAGCAATCAGCCCCAGCATTTT	CASSLAGPYSNQPQHF
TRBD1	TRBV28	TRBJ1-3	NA	TGTGCCAGCAGTTCACAGGGGAGGGAGAACACCATATATTTT	CASSSQGRENTIYF
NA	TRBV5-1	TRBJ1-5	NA	TGCGCCAGCAGCTTGGAAAGGGGAGTACAGCCCCAGCATTTT	CASSLERGVQPQHF
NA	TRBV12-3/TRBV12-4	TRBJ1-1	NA	TGTGCCAGCAGTTTAGCGGGGACCGGGAACACTGAAGCTTTCTTT	CASSLAGTGNTEAFF
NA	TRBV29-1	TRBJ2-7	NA	TGCAGCGTTGGAGGTCTACAGGGTATCTACGAGCAGTACTTC	CSVGGLQGIYEQYF
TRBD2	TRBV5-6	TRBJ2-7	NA	TGTGCCAGCAGCTTGTTGGGACTACAAGCTGTCGAGCAGTACTTC	CASSLLGLQAVEQYF
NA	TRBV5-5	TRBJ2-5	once	TGTGCCAGCAGCTCCGAGCGGGCCCAGTACTTC	CASSSERAQYF
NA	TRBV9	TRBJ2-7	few	TGTGCCAGCAGCGTAGCGGAGGCGCCAACGTACGAGCAGTACTTC	CASSVAEAPTYEQYF